The clone carrying this TCR beta chain was counted at least ten times. TCRdb re-called the RT-PCR reads through MiXCR, storing one row per CDR3 protein. Among under 95,000 distinct CDR3 sequences, around 5% were seen once, and the ten largest hold approximately 2.5%. This entry comes from a study of patients and donors after allogeneic stem cell transplantation. The sample taken for sequencing was blood, either unsorted or a sorted T cell fraction (not recorded which). The origin of this receptor is a human donor who was either an allogeneic HSCT recipient or a stem cell or donor lymphocyte infusion donor (not recorded which). It is not recorded whose cells these are; they may come from a transplant donor.

The CDR3 sequence is CASSYSKGGSSYNSPLHF. Here the CDR3 DNA reads TGTGCCAGCAGTTACTCGAAAGGCGGGAGCTCCTATAATTCACCCCTCCACTTT. The chain recombines TRBV6-5 with TRBJ1-6; no definite D call. The CDR3 sequence is 18 residues long. Germline V gives CDR1 MNHEY, CDR2 SVGAGI. V was cut by 0 bases and J by 0 bases, with 12 bases left in between.